These T cell receptor beta chains were read from a single sample in a study of cytomegalovirus exposure and HLA in healthy donors. The protocol was immunoSEQ multiplex PCR, while the TCRdb copy is restricted to in-frame clones and leaves out a portion. The table includes about 150,000 clones, over 65% detected once. The sample taken for sequencing was PBMCs. These receptors were collected from a man aged 25-45 years in good health and CMV-seronegative. Both conserved end residues are part of each CDR3. The D gene is left open where the match is weak. Only part of the rows carry a size: once, few, many, or a class if the clone is expanded.

d_call: .; j_call: TRBJ1-2; v_call: TRBV7-9; clone_size: once; cdr3_aa: CSSSTGVYGYTF; cdr3_nt: TGTTCCAGCAGCACGGGAGTCTATGGCTACACCTTC
d_call: .; j_call: TRBJ2-7; v_call: TRBV20-1; clone_size: .; cdr3_aa: CSARVEHEQYF; cdr3_nt: TGCAGTGCTAGGGTGGAGCACGAGCAGTACTTC
d_call: .; j_call: TRBJ1-1; v_call: TRBV2; clone_size: once; cdr3_aa: CASANSGVSTEAFF; cdr3_nt: TGTGCCAGCGCAAACTCGGGGGTAAGCACTGAAGCTTTCTTT
d_call: .; j_call: TRBJ1-5; v_call: TRBV2; clone_size: .; cdr3_aa: CASSEEVGLPDQPQHF; cdr3_nt: TGTGCCAGCAGTGAAGAAGTTGGCTTACCAGATCAGCCCCAGCATTTT
d_call: .; j_call: TRBJ2-5; v_call: TRBV7-2; clone_size: .; cdr3_aa: CASSLNGGVKETQYF; cdr3_nt: TGTGCCAGCAGCTTGAACGGGGGAGTTAAAGAGACCCAGTACTTC
d_call: TRBD1; j_call: TRBJ2-2; v_call: TRBV18; clone_size: .; cdr3_aa: CASSPQSGGAGGELFF; cdr3_nt: TGTGCCAGCTCACCACAATCAGGGGGCGCCGGCGGGGAGCTGTTTTTT
d_call: .; j_call: TRBJ2-7; v_call: TRBV10-3; clone_size: .; cdr3_aa: CAISESVRGGGEQYF; cdr3_nt: TGTGCCATCAGTGAGTCCGTGAGAGGTGGGGGGGAGCAGTACTTC
d_call: .; j_call: TRBJ1-5; v_call: TRBV7-8; clone_size: .; cdr3_aa: CASSTGKGQPQHF; cdr3_nt: TGTGCCAGCAGCACAGGAAAAGGTCAGCCCCAGCATTTT
d_call: TRBD1; j_call: TRBJ1-5; v_call: TRBV6-6; clone_size: .; cdr3_aa: CASSAQGAQPQHF; cdr3_nt: TGTGCCAGCAGTGCGCAGGGGGCTCAGCCCCAGCATTTT
d_call: TRBD1; j_call: TRBJ1-1; v_call: TRBV27; clone_size: .; cdr3_aa: CASSLYRGGTEAFF; cdr3_nt: TGTGCCAGCAGTCTTTACAGGGGGGGGACTGAAGCTTTCTTT
d_call: TRBD1; j_call: TRBJ2-7; v_call: TRBV5-1; clone_size: .; cdr3_aa: CASSFRDRVGEQYF; cdr3_nt: TGCGCCAGCAGCTTCCGGGACAGGGTCGGCGAGCAGTACTTC
d_call: TRBD1; j_call: TRBJ2-1; v_call: TRBV9; clone_size: .; cdr3_aa: CASSSQGLINEQFF; cdr3_nt: TGTGCCAGCAGCTCACAGGGGCTCATCAATGAGCAGTTCTTC
d_call: TRBD1; j_call: TRBJ1-1; v_call: TRBV5-1; clone_size: .; cdr3_aa: CASFNDRANTEAFF; cdr3_nt: TGCGCCAGCTTTAACGACAGGGCTAACACTGAAGCTTTCTTT
d_call: TRBD2; j_call: TRBJ2-3; v_call: TRBV7-9; clone_size: .; cdr3_aa: CSSSARGGASDTQYF; cdr3_nt: TGTTCCAGCAGTGCCCGGGGGGGGGCCTCAGATACGCAGTATTTT
d_call: .; j_call: TRBJ1-2; v_call: TRBV4-3; clone_size: .; cdr3_aa: CASSQVVGGNYGYPF; cdr3_nt: TGCGCCAGCAGCCAAGTCGTGGGCGGGAACTATGGCTACCCCTTC
d_call: .; j_call: TRBJ2-1; v_call: TRBV19; clone_size: .; cdr3_aa: CASALYNEQFF; cdr3_nt: TGTGCCAGCGCACTCTACAATGAGCAGTTCTTC
d_call: TRBD1; j_call: TRBJ2-1; v_call: TRBV29-1; clone_size: few; cdr3_aa: CSAAQGSYNEQFF; cdr3_nt: TGCAGCGCAGCACAGGGGTCCTACAATGAGCAGTTCTTC
d_call: TRBD1; j_call: TRBJ1-6; v_call: TRBV7-3; clone_size: .; cdr3_aa: CASSSDRDSPLHF; cdr3_nt: TGTGCCAGCAGCTCCGACAGGGATTCACCCCTCCACTTT
d_call: .; j_call: TRBJ2-3; v_call: TRBV13; clone_size: .; cdr3_aa: CASSQGQSTDTQYF; cdr3_nt: TGTGCCAGCAGCCAAGGACAGAGCACAGATACGCAGTATTTT
d_call: .; j_call: TRBJ1-6; v_call: TRBV6-1; clone_size: .; cdr3_aa: CASSDTSQIYNSPLHF; cdr3_nt: TGTGCCAGCAGTGACACATCCCAGATCTATAATTCACCCCTCCACTTT
d_call: .; j_call: TRBJ1-2; v_call: TRBV29-1; clone_size: .; cdr3_aa: CSVEPAARGGYTF; cdr3_nt: TGCAGCGTTGAGCCGGCAGCCCGGGGGGGCTACACCTTC
d_call: TRBD2; j_call: TRBJ2-1; v_call: TRBV7-9; clone_size: .; cdr3_aa: CASSLVSGGANEQFF; cdr3_nt: TGTGCCAGCAGCTTAGTCAGCGGGGGGGCAAATGAGCAGTTCTTC
d_call: .; j_call: TRBJ1-3; v_call: TRBV29-1; clone_size: .; cdr3_aa: CSVDRGSTNTIYF; cdr3_nt: TGCAGCGTTGATAGAGGGAGTACAAACACCATATATTTT
d_call: TRBD1; j_call: TRBJ1-2; v_call: TRBV6-6; clone_size: .; cdr3_aa: CASSPGQAYGYTF; cdr3_nt: TGTGCCAGCAGTCCGGGACAGGCCTATGGCTACACCTTC
d_call: .; j_call: TRBJ2-3; v_call: TRBV7-9; clone_size: .; cdr3_aa: CASSLRVYGTDTQYF; cdr3_nt: TGTGCCAGCAGCTTGAGGGTTTACGGCACAGATACGCAGTATTTT
d_call: .; j_call: TRBJ2-7; v_call: TRBV15; clone_size: .; cdr3_aa: CATSSGGITYEQYF; cdr3_nt: TGTGCCACCAGCAGTGGGGGGATCACCTACGAGCAGTACTTC
d_call: .; j_call: TRBJ2-5; v_call: TRBV6-5; clone_size: .; cdr3_aa: CASTTQETQYF; cdr3_nt: TGTGCCAGCACCACACAAGAGACCCAGTACTTC
d_call: TRBD1; j_call: TRBJ2-5; v_call: TRBV5-8; clone_size: .; cdr3_aa: CASSYRQGETQYF; cdr3_nt: TGTGCCAGCAGCTATCGACAGGGAGAGACCCAGTACTTC
d_call: .; j_call: TRBJ2-6; v_call: TRBV7-2; clone_size: few; cdr3_aa: CASSRDGLAGGANVLTF; cdr3_nt: TGTGCCAGCAGCCGAGACGGGTTAGCCGGAGGGGCCAACGTCCTGACTTTC
d_call: .; j_call: TRBJ2-1; v_call: TRBV27; clone_size: .; cdr3_aa: CASTVNSGPYNEQFF; cdr3_nt: TGTGCCAGCACAGTCAATAGCGGCCCCTACAATGAGCAGTTCTTC
d_call: TRBD2; j_call: TRBJ2-1; v_call: TRBV11-2; clone_size: .; cdr3_aa: CASSRTSGGSYNEQFF; cdr3_nt: TGTGCCAGCAGCCGGACTAGCGGGGGGTCCTACAATGAGCAGTTCTTC
d_call: .; j_call: TRBJ2-7; v_call: TRBV29-1; clone_size: .; cdr3_aa: CSVEGQSYEQYF; cdr3_nt: TGCAGCGTTGAAGGACAGTCCTACGAGCAGTACTTC
d_call: .; j_call: TRBJ2-3; v_call: TRBV7-2; clone_size: .; cdr3_aa: CASSYKGDTQYF; cdr3_nt: TGTGCCAGCAGCTACAAGGGGGATACGCAGTATTTT
d_call: .; j_call: TRBJ1-4; v_call: TRBV6-6; clone_size: .; cdr3_aa: CASSYGGRNEKLFF; cdr3_nt: TGTGCCAGCAGTTACGGTGGCCGTAATGAAAAACTGTTTTTT
d_call: TRBD2; j_call: TRBJ2-2; v_call: TRBV9; clone_size: .; cdr3_aa: CASSVGSGGNTGELFF; cdr3_nt: TGTGCCAGCAGCGTAGGTAGCGGGGGGAACACCGGGGAGCTGTTTTTT
d_call: TRBD1; j_call: TRBJ2-1; v_call: TRBV30; clone_size: .; cdr3_aa: CAWSVDRDRIYNEQFF; cdr3_nt: TGTGCCTGGAGTGTAGACCGGGACAGGATATACAATGAGCAGTTCTTC
d_call: .; j_call: TRBJ1-6; v_call: TRBV30; clone_size: .; cdr3_aa: CAWSAGSLPLHF; cdr3_nt: TGTGCCTGGAGTGCGGGTTCTCTACCCCTCCACTTT
d_call: TRBD1; j_call: TRBJ2-5; v_call: TRBV7-6; clone_size: .; cdr3_aa: CASSSDRGRIETQYF; cdr3_nt: TGTGCCAGCAGTTCGGACAGGGGGCGTATAGAGACCCAGTACTTC
d_call: .; j_call: TRBJ2-5; v_call: TRBV10-2; clone_size: .; cdr3_aa: CASSESRETQYF; cdr3_nt: TGCGCCAGCAGTGAGTCGAGAGAGACCCAGTACTTC
d_call: TRBD1; j_call: TRBJ2-7; v_call: TRBV28; clone_size: .; cdr3_aa: CASSLLDRGHEQYF; cdr3_nt: TGTGCCAGCAGTTTACTGGACAGGGGGCACGAGCAGTACTTC
d_call: .; j_call: TRBJ2-6; v_call: TRBV5-4; clone_size: .; cdr3_aa: CASSVTGPGANVLTF; cdr3_nt: TGTGCCAGCAGTGTGACAGGACCGGGGGCCAACGTCCTGACTTTC
d_call: TRBD2; j_call: TRBJ2-1; v_call: TRBV7-3; clone_size: .; cdr3_aa: CASSRSGGYDNEQFF; cdr3_nt: TGTGCCAGCAGCCGCAGCGGGGGATACGACAATGAGCAGTTCTTC
d_call: TRBD2; j_call: TRBJ2-5; v_call: TRBV5-6; clone_size: few; cdr3_aa: CASTGPPGLEETQYF; cdr3_nt: TGTGCCAGCACTGGCCCCCCGGGACTAGAAGAGACCCAGTACTTC
d_call: .; j_call: TRBJ1-5; v_call: TRBV2; clone_size: .; cdr3_aa: CASSTAGRGGDQPQHF; cdr3_nt: TGTGCCAGCAGTACAGCGGGTCGGGGAGGGGATCAGCCCCAGCATTTT